Reported below is one TCR beta chain. Its antigen is as yet unknown. The sample belongs to a study of cytomegalovirus exposure and HLA in healthy donors. In the PCR, 60 Vbeta and 13 Jbeta primers were used. TCRdb's copy holds only in-frame clones and misses some; the assay was immunoSEQ multiplex PCR. There are 100,000 to 150,000 clones in the sample; 65% to 85% occur only once, and more than 0.9% lies in the top ten. The J segment lost 8 bases and the V segment lost 5 bases, leaving 3 bases of the junction unmatched. This CDR3 is built from 12 residues. Germline CDR1 SEHNR, CDR2 FQNEAQ (reference sequence). The study sampled nominally healthy donors, though unrecorded immune exposures were likely. Whole-study results and caveats: A later analysis linked a missense DCLRE1C variant to TCR beta V- and J-gene trimming. A few chains tied to CMV proved CMV antigen-specific in vitro.

The specimen sequenced was PBMCs. This sequence was found in a boy aged 5-17 years in good health and CMV-seronegative. V is TRBV7-9 and J is TRBJ1-1; 9 bases are shared with TRBD1. CDR3 DNA: TGTGCCAGCAGCGACGGGACAGGGGAAGCTTTCTTT. Protein: CASSDGTGEAFF.